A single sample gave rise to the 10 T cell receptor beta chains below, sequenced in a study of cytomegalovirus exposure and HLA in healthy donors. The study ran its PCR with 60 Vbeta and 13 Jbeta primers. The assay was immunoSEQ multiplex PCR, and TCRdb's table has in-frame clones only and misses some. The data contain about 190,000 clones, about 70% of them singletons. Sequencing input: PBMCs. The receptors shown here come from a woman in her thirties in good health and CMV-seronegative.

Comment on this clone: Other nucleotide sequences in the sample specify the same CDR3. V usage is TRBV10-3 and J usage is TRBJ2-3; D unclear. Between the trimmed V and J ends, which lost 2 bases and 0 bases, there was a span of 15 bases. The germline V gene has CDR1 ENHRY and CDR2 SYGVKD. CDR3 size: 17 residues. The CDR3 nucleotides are TGTGCCATCAGTGAGCCGAACGGCCTAGTAAGCACAGATACGCAGTATTTT. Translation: CAISEPNGLVSTDTQYF.

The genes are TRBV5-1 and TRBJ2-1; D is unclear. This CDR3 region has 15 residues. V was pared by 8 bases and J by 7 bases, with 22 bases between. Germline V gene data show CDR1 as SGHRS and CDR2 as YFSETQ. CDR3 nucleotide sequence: TGCGCCAGTATGCCCGAGCCGTCGGCAGGTAATGAGCAGTTCTTC. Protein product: CASMPEPSAGNEQFF.

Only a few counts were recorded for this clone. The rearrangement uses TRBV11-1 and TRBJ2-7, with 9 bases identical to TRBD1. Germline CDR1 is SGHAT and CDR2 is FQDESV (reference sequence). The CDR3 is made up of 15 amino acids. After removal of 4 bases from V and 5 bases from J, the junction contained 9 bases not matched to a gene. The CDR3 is CASSSRLTGGHEQYF. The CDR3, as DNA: TGTGCCAGCAGCTCTCGTCTAACAGGGGGCCACGAGCAGTACTTC.

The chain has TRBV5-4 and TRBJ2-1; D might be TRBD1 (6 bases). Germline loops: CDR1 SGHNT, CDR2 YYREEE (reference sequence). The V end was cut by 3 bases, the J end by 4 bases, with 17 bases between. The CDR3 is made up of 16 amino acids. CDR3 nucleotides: TGTGCCAGCAGCTCCCCCGGGACAACCATTTACAATGAGCAGTTCTTC. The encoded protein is CASSSPGTTIYNEQFF.

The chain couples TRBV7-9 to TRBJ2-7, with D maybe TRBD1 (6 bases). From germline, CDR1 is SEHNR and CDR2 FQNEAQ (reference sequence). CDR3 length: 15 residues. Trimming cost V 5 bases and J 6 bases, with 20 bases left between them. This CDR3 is CASSPIVDSVGEQYF. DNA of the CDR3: TGTGCCAGCAGCCCCATTGTGGACAGCGTCGGCGAGCAGTACTTC.

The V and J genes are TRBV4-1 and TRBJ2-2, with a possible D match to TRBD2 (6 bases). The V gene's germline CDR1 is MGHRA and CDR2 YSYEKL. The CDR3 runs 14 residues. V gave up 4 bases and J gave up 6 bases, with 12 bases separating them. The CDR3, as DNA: TGCGCCAGCAGCCCCTCGGGGGTCGCCGGGGAGCTGTTTTTT. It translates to CASSPSGVAGELFF.

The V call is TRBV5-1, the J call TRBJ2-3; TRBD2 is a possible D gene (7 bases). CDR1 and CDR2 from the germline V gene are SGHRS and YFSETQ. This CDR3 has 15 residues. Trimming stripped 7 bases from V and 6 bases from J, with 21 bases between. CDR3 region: CASRTGGTSTDTQYF. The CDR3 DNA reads TGCGCCAGCCGTACGGGGGGCACCTCCACGGATACGCAGTATTTT.

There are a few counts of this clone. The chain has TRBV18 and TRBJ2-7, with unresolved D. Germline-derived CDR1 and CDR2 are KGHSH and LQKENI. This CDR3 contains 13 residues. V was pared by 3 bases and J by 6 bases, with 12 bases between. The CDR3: CASSPPEASEQYF. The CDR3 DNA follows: TGTGCCAGCTCACCCCCCGAAGCTAGCGAGCAGTACTTC.

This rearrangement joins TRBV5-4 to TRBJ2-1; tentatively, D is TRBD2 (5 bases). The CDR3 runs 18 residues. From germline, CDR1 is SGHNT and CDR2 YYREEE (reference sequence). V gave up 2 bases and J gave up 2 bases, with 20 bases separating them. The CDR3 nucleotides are TGTGCCAGCAGCTTACCTCTTTTTGGACTGGGGACCTACAATGAGCAGTTCTTC. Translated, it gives CASSLPLFGLGTYNEQFF.

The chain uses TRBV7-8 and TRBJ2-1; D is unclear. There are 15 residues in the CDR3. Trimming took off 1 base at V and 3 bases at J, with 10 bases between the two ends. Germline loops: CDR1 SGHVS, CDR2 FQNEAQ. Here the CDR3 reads CASSLEVAVYNEQFF. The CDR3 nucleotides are TGTGCCAGCAGCTTAGAGGTAGCTGTCTACAATGAGCAGTTCTTC.